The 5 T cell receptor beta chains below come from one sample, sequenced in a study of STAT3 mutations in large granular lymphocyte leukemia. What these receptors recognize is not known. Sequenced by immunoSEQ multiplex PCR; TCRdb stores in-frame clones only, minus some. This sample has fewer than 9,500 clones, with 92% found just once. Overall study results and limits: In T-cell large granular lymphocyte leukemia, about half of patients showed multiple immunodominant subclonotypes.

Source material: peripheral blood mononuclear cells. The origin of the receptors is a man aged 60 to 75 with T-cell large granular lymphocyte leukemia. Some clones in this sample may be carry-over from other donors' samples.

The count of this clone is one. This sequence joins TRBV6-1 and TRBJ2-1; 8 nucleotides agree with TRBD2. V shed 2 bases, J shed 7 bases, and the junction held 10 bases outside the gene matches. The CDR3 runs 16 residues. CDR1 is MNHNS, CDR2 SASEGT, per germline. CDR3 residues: CASSEPGGRFPNEQFF. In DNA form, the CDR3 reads TGTGCCAGCAGTGAACCGGGGGGGCGCTTTCCTAATGAGCAGTTCTTC.

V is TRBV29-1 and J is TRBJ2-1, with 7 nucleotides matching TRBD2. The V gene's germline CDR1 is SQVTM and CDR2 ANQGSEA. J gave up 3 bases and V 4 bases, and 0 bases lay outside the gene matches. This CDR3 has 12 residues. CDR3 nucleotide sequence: TGCAGCGTTGGGGACTACTACAATGAGCAGTTCTTC. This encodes CSVGDYYNEQFF.

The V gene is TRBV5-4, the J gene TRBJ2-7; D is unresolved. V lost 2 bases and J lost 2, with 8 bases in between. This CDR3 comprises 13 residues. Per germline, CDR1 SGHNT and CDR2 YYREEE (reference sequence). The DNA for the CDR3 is TGTGCCAGCAGCTTAGCACCAACCTACGAGCAGTACTTC. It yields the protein CASSLAPTYEQYF.

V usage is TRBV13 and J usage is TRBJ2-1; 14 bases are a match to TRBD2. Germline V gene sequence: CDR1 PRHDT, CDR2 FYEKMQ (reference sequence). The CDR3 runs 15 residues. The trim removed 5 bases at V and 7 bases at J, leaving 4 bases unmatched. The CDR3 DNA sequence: TGTGCCAGCAGCCTCCGGACTAGCGGGAGGAATGAGCAGTTCTTC. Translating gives CASSLRTSGRNEQFF.

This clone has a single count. The DNA for the CDR3 is TGTGCCAGCAGGCGACCGACAGGGGCGGATACGCAGTATTTT. Its translation: CASRRPTGADTQYF. The chain joins TRBV11-2 to TRBJ2-3; the match to TRBD1 covers 8 bases. The germline gives CDR1 SGHAT, CDR2 FQNNGV. The CDR3 loop spans 14 amino acids. J was trimmed by 6 bases and V by 6 bases; bases with no gene match: 8.